The 27 T cell receptor beta chains given below trace back to one sample, sequenced in a study of glioma-infiltrating T cells. Using RNA template, CDR3s of TCR alpha and beta were amplified with iRepertoire arm-PCR. TCRdb ran MiXCR on the multiplex PCR reads and lists one entry per CDR3 protein. The top ten hold more than 6.5% of the sample, which has approximately 88,000 distinct CDR3 sequences, 20% to 25% seen once. The source material was glioma tissue, nonneoplastic brain tissue, or PBMCs (not recorded which). These receptors originate from a human donor with low-grade glioma or glioblastoma, undergoing nonglioma brain surgery, or in good health (not recorded which).

The rearrangement joins TRBV5-6 to TRBJ2-7; D is possibly TRBD1 or TRBD2 (5 bases each). V dropped 1 base and J dropped 3 bases, with 14 bases sitting between them. CDR1 SGHDT and CDR2 YYEEEE come from the germline V gene. The CDR3 spans 15 residues. The CDR3 loop is CASSLPSGPSYEQYF. As DNA, the CDR3 is TGTGCCAGCAGCTTGCCCTCGGGACCGAGCTACGAGCAGTACTTC. Based on the CDR3 plus reference TRBV5-6 and TRBJ2-7, the full variable domain is DAGVTQSPTHLIKTRGQQVTLRCSPKSGHDTVSWYQQALGQGPQFIFQYYEEEERQRGNFPDRFSGHQFPNYSSELNVNALLLGDSALYLCASSLPSGPSYEQYFGPGTRLTVT.

About this clonotype itself: A much larger clone lies one base from this, so it may be a read error. The rearrangement uses TRBV4-1 and TRBJ2-5; 9 bases fit TRBD2. The length of the CDR3 is 18 residues. Germline values: CDR1 MGHRA, CDR2 YSYEKL. For the CDR3, the DNA is TGCGCCAGCACCCAAGGGAGGGGTAGCGGGAGTCTAAGAGAGACCCAGTACTTC. This translates into CASTQGRGSGSLRETQYF.

This clonotype was seen ten or more times. V and J are TRBV27 and TRBJ2-7; D uncertain. This CDR3 is 14 amino acids long. The V gene's germline CDR1 is MNHEY and CDR2 SMNVEV (reference sequence). V gave up 0 bases and J gave up 7 bases, with 13 bases separating them. CDR3 bases: TGTGCCAGCAGTTTATCCGCAGGCCCGAGGGAGCAGTACTTC. Translation gives CASSLSAGPREQYF.

As concerns this clonotype: Being one base from a much bigger clone, this may be a read error. This chain links TRBV25-1 with TRBJ2-7; possible D gene TRBD1, 5 bases. The CDR3 has 17 amino acids. Germline V gives CDR1 MGHDK, CDR2 SYGVNS. The CDR3 reads CASSDSFVGVAHSEQHF. CDR3 in DNA: TGTGCCAGCAGTGATAGTTTTGTAGGGGTGGCGCACAGCGAGCAGCACTTC.

Comment on this clonotype: Possible read error: a much larger clone is one base away. V gene TRBV20-1 combines with J gene TRBJ2-7, with D perhaps matching TRBD1 (5 bases). Germline CDR1 DFQATT, CDR2 SNEGSKA (reference sequence). V was pared by 5 bases and J by 3 bases, with 14 bases between. CDR3 length equals 13 residues. In DNA form, the CDR3 reads TGCAGTGCTGCCTCCACAGGTCGCTACGAGCAGTACTTC. This encodes CSAASTGRYEQYF.

The sample holds many counts of this clonotype. The chain joins TRBV6-1 to TRBJ1-5; D is uncertain. The CDR3 is 14 amino acids. Trimming took 7 bases from V and 3 from J, leaving 13 bases between them. The germline V gene has CDR1 MNHNS and CDR2 SASEGT. In DNA form, the CDR3 reads TGTGCCAGCAAGCCCCGGCAGGACAATCAGCCCCAGCATTTT. This sequence encodes CASKPRQDNQPQHF.

This clonotype was observed a few times. The V gene is TRBV4-1, the J gene TRBJ2-2, with 7 bases identical to TRBD1. The CDR3 is made up of 17 amino acids. The V gene end was trimmed by 2 bases and the J gene end by 1 base; junction bases not matched to a gene: 7. Germline V gene sequence: CDR1 MGHRA, CDR2 YSYEKL. For the CDR3, the DNA is TGCGCCAGCAGCCAACCACACAGGGGTAGGAACACCGGGGAGCTGTTTTTT. Protein product: CASSQPHRGRNTGELFF.

This clonotype appeared many times. The gene calls are TRBV6-1 and TRBJ2-1; 13 nucleotides line up with TRBD2. Germline CDR1 MNHNS, CDR2 SASEGT. The CDR3 runs 15 residues. Losses at the gene ends were 6 bases for V and 8 bases for J; bases not matched to a gene: 7. The CDR3 spells CASRSTSGGADEQFF. CDR3 bases: TGTGCCAGCAGGTCCACTAGCGGGGGGGCCGATGAGCAGTTCTTC.

The chain recombines TRBV12-3 or TRBV12-4 with TRBJ1-3; 8 nucleotides align to TRBD1. This CDR3 comprises 16 residues. V was clipped by 3 bases and J by 2 bases; unmatched bases: 6. CDR3 residues: CASSFLNRGAGNTIYF. CDR3 nucleotide sequence: TGTGCCAGCAGTTTCCTTAACAGGGGGGCTGGAAACACCATATATTTT.

The V gene is TRBV20-1, the J gene TRBJ1-1; D may be TRBD1 (5 bases). Trimming shortened V by 3 bases and J by 0 bases, and 11 bases separated the two germline ends. Germline-derived CDR1 and CDR2 are DFQATT and SNEGSKA (reference sequence). The CDR3 length is 14 residues. CDR3: CSASAETVNTEAFF. The CDR3 DNA reads as TGCAGTGCTAGCGCGGAGACAGTGAACACTGAAGCTTTCTTT.

This clonotype showed up many times. V and J are TRBV7-8 and TRBJ1-4; D gene unclear. The CDR3 sequence is 12 residues long. V dropped 3 bases and J dropped 8 bases, with 7 bases sitting between them. Germline V gene data show CDR1 as SGHVS and CDR2 as FQNEAQ. DNA of the CDR3: TGTGCCAGCAGCTTTAATCGCGAAAAACTGTTTTTT. It encodes CASSFNREKLFF.

Ten or more counts support this clonotype. The chain employs TRBV27 and TRBJ2-7, with 12 bases fitting TRBD2. The trim removed 5 bases at V and 7 bases at J, leaving 9 bases unmatched. CDR3 length: 15 amino acids. Per the germline V gene, CDR1 is MNHEY and CDR2 is SMNVEV (reference sequence). CDR3 in DNA: TGTGCCAGCAGTCCGCCGACTAGCGGGGGCCGAGAGCAGTACTTC. The encoded protein is CASSPPTSGGREQYF.

V usage is TRBV4-1 and J usage is TRBJ1-4, with TRBD1 identical over 9 bases. There are 15 residues in the CDR3. The germline gives CDR1 MGHRA, CDR2 YSYEKL. The V segment lost 3 bases and the J segment 7 bases; nucleotides outside the gene matches: 6. CDR3 loop: CASSHWGQGREKLFF. CDR3 in DNA: TGCGCCAGCAGCCATTGGGGACAGGGTCGTGAAAAACTGTTTTTT.

The chain links TRBV5-1 to TRBJ2-3; D gene ambiguous. V was clipped by 1 base and J by 3 bases, with 12 bases between them. CDR1 is SGHRS, CDR2 YFSETQ, per germline. The CDR3 is 15 amino acids. The CDR3 DNA reads TGCGCCAGCAGCTTGCAAGGGTTTGGTACAGATACGCAGTATTTT. Its translation is CASSLQGFGTDTQYF.

This clonotype occurred many times. The V gene is TRBV2, the J gene TRBJ2-5; D gene ambiguous. CDR3 length: 14 residues. The V end lost 1 base, the J end lost 3 bases, and 9 bases lay between the germline ends. CDR1 is SNHLY, CDR2 FYNNEI, per germline. The chain's CDR3 is CASSEERVEETQYF. CDR3 in DNA: TGTGCCAGCAGTGAAGAAAGGGTGGAAGAGACCCAGTACTTC.

This chain uses TRBV29-1 with TRBJ2-5; tentative D call: TRBD1 (7 bases). From germline, CDR1 is SQVTM and CDR2 ANQGSEA. The V and J ends lost 3 bases and 1 base respectively, with 12 bases between them. The CDR3 loop spans 14 amino acids. CDR3 protein: CSVEARGAQETQYF. The CDR3, as DNA: TGCAGCGTTGAGGCCAGGGGGGCCCAAGAGACCCAGTACTTC.

V is TRBV6-5 and J is TRBJ2-7; the match to TRBD1 covers 9 bases. V trimming: 0 bases; J trimming: 4 bases; junction bases outside the gene matches: 7. The CDR3 is 16 amino acids. Germline V gives CDR1 MNHEY, CDR2 SVGAGI. The CDR3 spells CASSYSKRDRVYEQYF. The CDR3 nucleotides read TGTGCCAGCAGTTACTCGAAGCGGGACAGGGTTTACGAGCAGTACTTC.

In its sample, this clonotype was seen a few times. The genes are TRBV5-1 and TRBJ2-3, with 9 bases that match TRBD2. The CDR3 runs to 16 residues. In germline, CDR1 is SGHRS, CDR2 YFSETQ. V was clipped by 8 bases and J by 5 bases; unmatched bases: 15. CDR3 in amino acids: CASNRARGGAGDTQYF. The CDR3 coding sequence is TGCGCCAGTAATCGTGCCCGCGGGGGGGCTGGAGATACGCAGTATTTT.

Comment on this clonotype: A much more abundant neighbour one base away suggests this may be a read error. The chain uses TRBV12-3 or TRBV12-4 and TRBJ1-5; 11 bases align to TRBD1. After removal of 8 bases from V and 6 bases from J, the junction contained 9 bases not matched to a gene. The CDR3 covers 15 residues. The CDR3 DNA is TGTGCCAGCGGCCGGGACAGGGGGGTGGGTCAGCCCCAGCATTTT. Translated, it gives CASGRDRGVGQPQHF.

V gene TRBV15 combines with J gene TRBJ1-5; 8 bases are shared with TRBD1. The CDR3 consists of 16 residues. Losses at the gene ends were 3 bases for V and 3 bases for J; bases not matched to a gene: 7. Germline V gives CDR1 LNHNV, CDR2 YYDKDF (reference sequence). CDR3 bases: TGTGCCACCAGCAGTCCCGGACAGGGTTACAATCAGCCCCAGCATTTT. Translation: CATSSPGQGYNQPQHF. Drawing the rest from reference TRBV15 and TRBJ1-5, the complete variable domain is DAMVIQNPRYQVTQFGKPVTLSCSQTLNHNVMYWYQQKSSQAPKLLFHYYDKDFNNEADTPDNFQSRRPNTSFCFLDIRSPGLGDTAMYLCATSSPGQGYNQPQHFGDGTRLSIL.

The sample holds many counts of this clonotype. The chain uses TRBV27 and TRBJ1-2; D may be TRBD1 (5 bases). Germline CDR1 and CDR2: MNHEY and SMNVEV (reference sequence). Trimming stripped 2 bases from V and 0 bases from J, with 10 bases between. The CDR3 consists of 15 residues. The CDR3, as DNA: TGTGCCAGCAGTTTAAAAGGGACGGCTAACTATGGCTACACCTTC. Its translation: CASSLKGTANYGYTF.

The sample holds many counts of this clonotype. The rearrangement uses TRBV7-9 and TRBJ1-2; D is uncertain. Germline CDR1 reads SEHNR; CDR2 reads FQNEAQ (reference sequence). The CDR3 runs to 11 residues. V was cut by 2 bases and J by 7 bases, with 5 bases left in between. In nucleotides, the CDR3 is TGTGCCAGCAGCTTACTTGGTGGCTACACCTTC. It yields the protein CASSLLGGYTF.

The chain combines TRBV6-6 with TRBJ2-7, with 9 bases matching TRBD2. This CDR3 has 14 amino acids. CDR1 is MNHNY, CDR2 SVGAGI, per germline (reference sequence). As DNA, the CDR3 is TGTGCAAGCCTCCGGCGGGAGGGAGGTTACGAGCAGTACTTC. It translates to CASLRREGGYEQYF.

This clonotype has a count of ten or more. The chain combines TRBV2 with TRBJ2-7, with D hard to call. This CDR3 spans 10 amino acids. V was trimmed by 6 bases and J by 3 bases, leaving 3 bases between them. Germline lookup yields CDR1 SNHLY and CDR2 FYNNEI. The CDR3, as DNA: TGTGCCAGCAGCAACTACGAGCAGTACTTC. As protein: CASSNYEQYF.

About this clonotype itself: One junction end disagrees with the germline gene, perhaps due to a read error. The rearrangement uses TRBV27 and TRBJ2-3; D is undetermined. Germline CDR1 MNHEY, CDR2 SMNVEV (reference sequence). This CDR3 is built from 18 residues. In DNA form, the CDR3 reads TGTGCCAGCAGCTTATCCCCTCTAGGCCTGGGGAGCACAGATACGCAGTATTTT. Protein: CASSLSPLGLGSTDTQYF.

The chain is built from TRBV2 and TRBJ2-3, with D perhaps TRBD2 (6 bases). The CDR3 sequence is 15 residues long. Trimming pared 7 bases from V and 0 bases from J, leaving 14 bases between. Germline V gene lookup returns CDR1 SNHLY and CDR2 FYNNEI. CDR3 sequence (DNA): TGTGCCAGCAAACAGACTAGAGGGAGCACAGATACGCAGTATTTT. Residues: CASKQTRGSTDTQYF. Using reference TRBV2 and TRBJ2-3 for the parts outside the CDR3, the full variable domain is EPEVTQTPSHQVTQMGQEVILRCVPISNHLYFYWYRQILGQKVEFLVSFYNNEISEKSEIFDDQFSVERPDGSNFTLKIRSTKLEDSAMYFCASKQTRGSTDTQYFGPGTRLTVL.

This clonotype was detected ten times or more. The V and J genes are TRBV20-1 and TRBJ1-1, with D maybe TRBD1 (5 bases). This CDR3 is built from 14 residues. Trimming pared 0 bases from V and 10 bases from J, leaving 18 bases between. From germline, CDR1 is DFQATT and CDR2 SNEGSKA (reference sequence). The CDR3 protein is CSARDIGRGLTAFF. The CDR3 region has the DNA TGCAGTGCTAGAGATATAGGAAGGGGTCTGACAGCTTTCTTT.